This is a list of T cell receptor beta chains from one sample in a study of cytomegalovirus exposure and HLA in healthy donors. The data were produced by immunoSEQ multiplex PCR, yet TCRdb's version contains in-frame clones alone and is incomplete. The repertoire holds under 150,000 clones, with about two thirds as singletons. The sequencing input was PBMCs. These receptors originate from a human donor in good health. CDR3s include the opening cysteine and the closing phenylalanine or tryptophan.

j_gene	len	v_gene	CDR3aa
TRBJ2-7	14	TRBV19	CASSTGGRPYEQYF
TRBJ1-2	14	TRBV27	CASSLGRGLYGYTF
TRBJ2-5	15	TRBV11-2	CASSRVDRVKETQYF
TRBJ1-6	13	TRBV2	CASERGESSPLHF
TRBJ1-3	17	TRBV7-9	CSSSFGDRGPSGNTIYF
TRBJ2-7	17	TRBV19	CASSTTSGVSSSYEQYF
TRBJ2-7	13	TRBV19	CASSIGLSYEQYF
TRBJ2-7	16	TRBV1	CTSSQVVNSSLYEQYF
TRBJ2-1	15	TRBV6-5	CASRATGSSYNEQFF
TRBJ2-7	14	TRBV7-2	CASSYRGEANEQYF
TRBJ2-1	15	TRBV28	CASRSTSGSLNEQFF
TRBJ1-2	16	TRBV19	CASSIRAGSRDYGYTF
TRBJ2-5	15	TRBV7-2	CASSPWSGGGGTQYF
TRBJ2-5	15	TRBV10-3	CAISGSSGGQETQYF
TRBJ2-7	14	TRBV7-2	CASSLKRGQGEQYF
TRBJ2-3	15	TRBV6-5	CATSAGTPNTDTQYF
TRBJ1-1	14	TRBV7-2	CASSPDRGMTEAFF
TRBJ1-4	16	TRBV30	CASGGGTGASNEKLFF
TRBJ2-1	13	TRBV28	CASSLGREDEQFF
TRBJ2-2	14	TRBV27	CASSVYGNTGELFF
TRBJ2-1	15	TRBV5-4	CASSSQMSSDNEQFF
TRBJ2-2	11	TRBV11-1	CASSGLAELFF
TRBJ2-1	10	TRBV20-1	CSAYFGEQFF
TRBJ1-6	14	TRBV19	CASSETGIRSPLHF
TRBJ2-3	15	TRBV7-9	CASSPRTAGADTQYF
TRBJ2-3	18	TRBV13	CASSTWRGGRGDTDTQYF
TRBJ2-7	14	TRBV7-6	CASSPGTGGNEQYF
TRBJ2-1	19	TRBV29-1	CSVEGWASGFISSYNEQFF
TRBJ2-5	15	TRBV5-4	CASSLRTSGDETQYF
TRBJ2-6	15	TRBV6-1	CASSAVGGGANVLTF
TRBJ2-5	14	TRBV5-4	CASSLDRGLETQYF
TRBJ1-1	16	TRBV5-1	CASSSLGTGRNTEAFF
TRBJ1-2	14	TRBV7-9	CASSFQGPNYGYTF
.	19	TRBV11-2	CASSLVGAGPGLADYEQYF
TRBJ2-7	14	TRBV15	CATSRQTGPYEQYF
TRBJ1-5	17	TRBV15	CATSRVPGESSNQPQHF
.	19	TRBV5-1	CASRSSGSSWDSPNYEQYF
TRBJ1-3	16	TRBV11-2	CASRLRGTVPGNTIYF
TRBJ2-1	16	TRBV7-2	CASSLYTGLAGDEQFF
TRBJ1-2	13	TRBV11-1	CASSLEGQGGYTF
TRBJ1-3	14	TRBV7-2	CASEGQGKGNTIYF